This T cell receptor beta chain was profiled in a study of blood T cell repertoires in COVID-19. Regarding this clone: In the same sample, other DNA sequences code for this CDR3.

The repertoire was sequenced with immunoSEQ multiplex PCR; TCRdb's copy has only in-frame clones and lacks some. Among approximately 500,000 clones listed, roughly 89% were seen once. The V gene's germline CDR1 is SEHNR and CDR2 FQNEAQ (reference sequence). The length of the CDR3 is 14 residues. Trimming left V 6 bases short and J 0 bases short, with 9 bases between. The genes are TRBV7-9 and TRBJ1-3; possible D gene TRBD1, 6 bases. The specimen sequenced was peripheral blood. The source of this sequence is a man younger than 35 with COVID-19, enrolled during active disease. The CDR3 protein is CASRTGSSGNTIYF. As DNA, the CDR3 is TGTGCCAGCAGAACAGGGAGCTCTGGAAACACCATATATTTT.